These 11 T cell receptor beta chains share one sample of origin, sequenced in a study of T-cell memory formation after mild COVID-19. TCRdb re-analysed the 5' RACE reads in MiXCR, keeping a single row per CDR3 protein. The repertoire has about 340,000 distinct CDR3 sequences, 15% of them found once; the top ten carry 20% to 25%. Sequences were obtained from PBMCs or a T cell subset sorted from them (not recorded which). All receptors come from a man aged 18 to 29 who had mild COVID-19 (a few samples of this study predate the infection). Cell type and time point are not known.

The rearrangement joins TRBV20-1 to TRBJ2-3; the match to TRBD2 covers 7 bases. The length of the CDR3 is 15 residues. J gave up 1 base and V 5 bases, and 9 bases lay outside the gene matches. Germline V gives CDR1 DFQATT, CDR2 SNEGSKA (reference sequence). Here the CDR3 reads CSAFPASGGTDTQYF. CDR3 bases: TGCAGTGCTTTCCCCGCGAGCGGGGGCACAGATACGCAGTATTTT.

This clonotype has more than one count but fewer than ten. The V call is TRBV6-5, the J call TRBJ2-1; 9 positions match TRBD1. Germline assignment: CDR1 MNHEY and CDR2 SVGAGI. The V and J ends lost 10 bases and 7 bases, in that order; junction bases with no gene match: 11. The CDR3 runs to 14 residues. The CDR3 region is CAISTGTGSNEQFF. For the CDR3, the DNA is TGTGCCATATCCACCGGGACAGGGTCTAATGAGCAGTTCTTC.

This clonotype was seen ten or more times. The chain combines TRBV20-1 with TRBJ2-5; D remains ambiguous. Germline CDR1 is DFQATT and CDR2 is SNEGSKA (reference sequence). V lost 0 bases and J 1 base, leaving 9 bases between the germline ends. The CDR3 sequence is 14 residues long. The CDR3 region has the DNA TGCAGTGCTAGAGATCGTCTGGGCCAAGAGACCCAGTACTTC. It codes for CSARDRLGQETQYF.

A few counts support this clonotype. This chain joins TRBV25-1 and TRBJ1-5; D is uncertain. Germline V gene lookup returns CDR1 MGHDK and CDR2 SYGVNS. The CDR3 contains 15 residues. V was clipped by 3 bases and J by 6 bases, with 15 bases between them. The CDR3 nucleotides are TGTGCCAGCAGTGAGACGGAGGGTGAAGGTCAGCCCCAGCATTTT. Residues: CASSETEGEGQPQHF.

This chain joins TRBV7-9 and TRBJ2-1; D is possibly TRBD1 or TRBD2 (5 bases each). Trimming left V 1 base short and J 8 bases short, with 12 bases between. CDR1 is SEHNR, CDR2 FQNEAQ, per germline (reference sequence). The CDR3 runs 14 residues. The CDR3 nucleotides read TGTGCCAGCAGCTTAGTCCACCGGGACCATGAGCAGTTCTTC. It translates to CASSLVHRDHEQFF.

The gene calls are TRBV4-1 and TRBJ1-5; D remains unclear. The CDR3 has 17 residues. Germline values: CDR1 MGHRA, CDR2 YSYEKL. Between the trimmed V and J ends, which lost 1 base and 6 bases, there was a span of 19 bases. In DNA form, the CDR3 reads TGCGCCAGCAGCCAAGGAGGCAAGGGCCCCCTCAGTCAGCCCCAGCATTTT. Protein: CASSQGGKGPLSQPQHF.

There are a few counts of this clonotype. The chain combines TRBV3-1 with TRBJ1-1, with 9 bases that match TRBD1. Germline lookup yields CDR1 LGHDT and CDR2 YNNKEL (reference sequence). The V segment lost 2 bases and the J segment 10 bases; nucleotides outside the gene matches: 8. There are 14 residues in the CDR3. For the CDR3, the DNA is TGTGCCAGCAGCCAAAGCCGGACAGGGGCGATAGCTTTCTTT. The encoded protein is CASSQSRTGAIAFF.

Ten or more counts support this clonotype. The CDR3 spells CASSPRDRNIQYF. In DNA form, the CDR3 reads TGTGCCAGCAGCCCTCGGGACAGAAACATTCAGTACTTC. This chain connects TRBV12-3 or TRBV12-4 to TRBJ2-4, with TRBD1 matching 7 bases. The CDR3 sequence is 13 residues long. Trimming cost V 6 bases and J 6 bases; bases outside gene matches: 5.

The chain recombines TRBV7-2 with TRBJ1-2, with no clear D. Trimming pared 5 bases from V and 4 bases from J, leaving 11 bases between. CDR1 is SGHTA and CDR2 is FQGNSA in the germline V gene. The CDR3 consists of 13 residues. The CDR3 coding sequence is TGTGCCAGCAGCGCGGACGGATTCTATGGCTACACCTTC. Encoded protein: CASSADGFYGYTF.

V is TRBV7-9 and J is TRBJ1-1; D not certain. The V end lost 1 base, the J end lost 1 base, and 7 bases lay between the germline ends. CDR3 length: 14 amino acids. Germline V CDR1 and CDR2: SEHNR, FQNEAQ (reference sequence). For the CDR3, the DNA is TGTGCCAGCAGCTTAGACGGGTCGAACACTGAAGCTTTCTTT. Translation gives CASSLDGSNTEAFF.

This clonotype appeared many times. The rearrangement links TRBV20-1 to TRBJ2-1, with a tentative D call TRBD2 (5 bases). Germline lookup yields CDR1 DFQATT and CDR2 SNEGSKA (reference sequence). The CDR3 has 15 residues. V lost 5 bases and J 2 bases, leaving 16 bases between the germline ends. In DNA, the CDR3 is TGCAGTGCTCGACCCTCTCACGGGGCCTACAATGAGCAGTTCTTC. Protein sequence: CSARPSHGAYNEQFF.